These 2 T cell receptor beta chains were sequenced from one sample in a study of CD8+ T cells in alopecia areata. TCR sequencing used cDNA made by reverse transcription of extracted RNA. This table comes from immunoSEQ multiplex PCR, and its TCRdb copy is limited to in-frame clones, with some not included. This repertoire shows about 97,000 clones, 41% found once; its top ten account for 1% to 1.5%. Source material: CD4+ T cells sorted from blood. The source is a human donor with alopecia areata.

The CDR3 DNA sequence: TGTGCCAGCAGCTCCGGACGGGCAGCCTACAATGAGCAGTTCTTC. Its translation: CASSSGRAAYNEQFF. The chain employs TRBV6-5 and TRBJ2-1, with no clear D. V dropped 6 bases and J dropped 2 bases, with 14 bases sitting between them. Germline CDR1 reads MNHEY; CDR2 reads SVGAGI. This CDR3 has 15 amino acids.

The chain combines TRBV5-6 with TRBJ2-7; D is possibly TRBD1 (6 bases). Germline V lookup: CDR1 SGHDT, CDR2 YYEEEE. V was clipped by 4 bases and J by 7 bases, with 18 bases between them. The CDR3 consists of 14 residues. The CDR3 reads CASSLVSGTREQYF. The DNA of the CDR3 is TGTGCCAGCAGCCTAGTTTCCGGGACAAGAGAGCAGTACTTC. Drawing the rest from reference TRBV5-6 and TRBJ2-7, the complete variable domain is DAGVTQSPTHLIKTRGQQVTLRCSPKSGHDTVSWYQQALGQGPQFIFQYYEEEERQRGNFPDRFSGHQFPNYSSELNVNALLLGDSALYLCASSLVSGTREQYFGPGTRLTVT.